The T cell receptor (beta chain) under discussion was sequenced for a study of blood T cells in healthy people across ages (dated by TCRdb to between 2014 and 2017). Study-wide context: In model experiments, template switching captured roughly one uniquely barcoded TCR beta cDNA molecule for every two T cells. The study measured age-related changes in TCR beta repertoire diversity using deep sequencing normalized with unique cDNA molecular identifiers. The donors were split into four age groups: young (average about 16 years), middle-aged (39), aged (roughly 68) and long-lived (roughly 77). Donors of different ages were randomly distributed across sequencing lanes to avoid experimental bias. Using the same blood draw, the study looked at two additional independent replicas of 1 million unique cDNA reads for two donors, one aged 18 to 29 and the other aged 80 or older.

General conclusions and limits of the study: A strong correlation was found between observed TCR beta diversity and the percentage of naive T cells measured by flow cytometry. Compared with the aged group, more naive CD4+ T cells, fewer expanded clones and increased TCR diversity were shown by the long-lived group, suggesting age selection. Observed TCR beta diversity per million T cells fell roughly linearly with age, and a significant reduction was already apparent by age roughly 40. Total diversity estimates from one million sequenced T cells were considered lower bounds and underestimates. Bulk unsorted PBMC profiling prevented conclusive comparison of naive and antigen-experienced compartments. Donor CMV infection status was unknown, potentially confounding age-related changes in expanded clonotypes.

Worth noting for this clonotype: Its antigen remains undetermined. A junction boundary mismatches the germline segment, possibly from a read error.

Donors were a few dozen systemically healthy Caucasian individuals from Russia aged about 6 to 100 years. Each donor gave 8 to 10 milliliters of peripheral blood, drawn into EDTA-treated Vacutainer tubes. Ficoll-Paque density-gradient centrifugation was used to isolate PBMCs, with at least 6.5 million per sample. Trizol reagent was used to extract total RNA from PBMCs, with at least 6 micrograms per sample. For every donor, an aliquot of PBMCs went through flow cytometry to measure the percentages of naive CD45RAhigh/CD27high T cells. The CDR3, cysteine through phenylalanine, is 14 amino acids long. Only CDR3 DNA is held: 42 bases, read in frame from base 1. The library relied on 5' RACE. Instrument used: Illumina HiSeq 2500. The second PCR ran for about 7 to 11 cycles and used a J-beta primer mix along with a sample-barcoded 5' primer. A template-switch 5' adaptor carrying 12 random nucleotides introduced a unique molecular identifier onto each TCR beta cDNA molecule. At least 3 million CDR3-containing paired-end reads were obtained from each sample. First-strand cDNA was synthesized from all RNA with the Mint cDNA synthesis kit, primed by a TRBC-specific oligonucleotide. Following uracil-DNA glycosylase treatment, a first 18-cycle PCR with universal primers M1SS and BC2_uni_R was performed on all cDNA. Processing in the source paper ran as follows. For normalization, 1 million high-quality reads were randomly selected from each sample, with every read carrying a distinct molecular identifier. Instead of being binned into consensus sequences, reads that shared molecular identifiers were thrown out. CDR3 identification, clonotype clustering and error correction used MiTCR with a Q25 quality threshold and the strictest error-elimination algorithm. A nonparametric unseen species model with Euler transformation was used to estimate lower-bound total TCR beta diversity. TCRdb reran the public reads through fastp at Q25 and MiXCR, keeping productive beta chains. Records with the same CDR3 protein are collapsed into one entry carrying the most frequent genes and DNA. None of the V and J calls come from the authors' own analysis; TCRdb made them. The sample table shows roughly 1.5 million distinct CDR3 sequences, and approximately 42% are seen once. Together, the top ten hold 4% of the sample.

Material for sequencing was blood. The rearranged segments are TRBV12-3 or TRBV12-4 and TRBJ2-3; a weak D assignment points to TRBD2 (5 bases agree). This sequence originates from a woman aged 18-29 years in good health. In nucleotide form, the sequence is TGTGCCAGCAACCGACTACCTAGCACAGATACGGAGTATTTT. Its coded protein is CASNRLPSTDTEYF.